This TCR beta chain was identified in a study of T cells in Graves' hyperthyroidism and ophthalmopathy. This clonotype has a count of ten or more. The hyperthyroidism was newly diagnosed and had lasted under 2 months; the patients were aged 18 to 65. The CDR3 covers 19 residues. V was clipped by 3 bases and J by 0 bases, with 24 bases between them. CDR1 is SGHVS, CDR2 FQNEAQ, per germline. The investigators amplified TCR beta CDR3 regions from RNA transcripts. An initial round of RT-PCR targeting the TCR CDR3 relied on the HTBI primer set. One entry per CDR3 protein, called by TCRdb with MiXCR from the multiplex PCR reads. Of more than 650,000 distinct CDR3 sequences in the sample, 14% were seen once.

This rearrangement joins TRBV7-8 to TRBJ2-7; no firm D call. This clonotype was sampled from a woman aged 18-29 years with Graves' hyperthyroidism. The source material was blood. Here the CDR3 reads CASSFLISLGPKGSYEQYF. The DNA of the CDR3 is TGTGCCAGCAGCTTCCTAATCTCCCTTGGACCCAAGGGCTCCTACGAGCAGTACTTC. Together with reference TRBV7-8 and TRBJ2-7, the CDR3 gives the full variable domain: GAGVSQSPRYKVAKRGQDVALRCDPISGHVSLFWYQQALGQGPEFLTYFQNEAQLDKSGLPSDRFFAERPEGSVSTLKIQRTQQEDSAVYLCASSFLISLGPKGSYEQYFGPGTRLTVT.